The 24 T cell receptor beta chains below were found in one sample sequenced in a study of brain T cells in children with intractable seizures. Sequencing used immunoSEQ multiplex PCR; TCRdb keeps in-frame clones, though not all of them. The table shows approximately 110,000 clones, with roughly 94% occurring only once. The starting material was peripheral blood, obtained at surgery. The receptor source for this set is a boy under three years old with hemimegalencephaly and intractable seizures.

V is TRBV25-1 and J is TRBJ1-1; 7 nucleotides line up with TRBD1. J gave up 11 bases and V 8 bases, and 11 bases lay outside the gene matches. The CDR3 consists of 12 residues. Germline loops: CDR1 MGHDK, CDR2 SYGVNS. CDR3 residues: CASSGTAGLAFF. The DNA of the CDR3 is TGTGCCAGCTCGGGGACAGCGGGCTTGGCTTTCTTT.

This clone was counted once. This chain joins TRBV10-3 and TRBJ2-7; 9 nucleotides match TRBD2. The CDR3 totals 16 residues. Trimming cost V 11 bases and J 2 bases; bases outside gene matches: 16. The germline gives CDR1 ENHRY, CDR2 SYGVKD. The CDR3 sequence is CASMGGFSGRTYEQYF. CDR3 sequence (DNA): TGTGCCTCCATGGGGGGTTTTAGCGGGAGAACCTACGAGCAGTACTTC.

V gene TRBV30 combines with J gene TRBJ1-6; TRBD1 is a possible D gene (6 bases). Germline CDR1 GTSNPN, CDR2 SVGIG (reference sequence). This CDR3 is 16 amino acids long. The ends were cut back, 0 bases at V and 8 bases at J, with 17 bases in the middle. The CDR3 DNA reads TGTGCCTGGAGTGTATTTGGGTTCGGGGGCCATTCACCCCTCCACTTT. Amino acids: CAWSVFGFGGHSPLHF.

This sequence joins TRBV24-1 and TRBJ1-1; D call uncertain. V was pared by 3 bases and J by 1 base, with 11 bases between. This CDR3 has 15 amino acids. Germline lookup yields CDR1 KGHDR and CDR2 SFDVKD. In nucleotides, the CDR3 is TGTGCCACCAGTGATCCCTCCTCGGGGAACACTGAAGCTTTCTTT. Protein: CATSDPSSGNTEAFF.

J is TRBJ1-2 and V is TRBV21-1; TRBD1 reflects the table's D call only, with no check against the DNA. TRBV21-1 is recorded as a pseudogene. The CDR3 length is 17 residues. The CDR3 loop reads CASSKEGRGQFGYGYTF. CDR3 in DNA: TGTGCCAGCAGCAAGGAGGGCAGGGGGCAATTTGGCTATGGCTACACCTTC.

The V call is TRBV27, the J call TRBJ1-1; weak D call: TRBD1 (5 bases). Trimming removed 1 base at V and 4 bases at J, with 10 bases between. The V gene's germline CDR1 is MNHEY and CDR2 SMNVEV (reference sequence). CDR3 size: 14 residues. CDR3 bases: TGTGCCAGCAGTTTATTTAGGGGTAGCACTGAAGCTTTCTTT. Its translation: CASSLFRGSTEAFF.

V gene TRBV2 combines with J gene TRBJ1-3; no clear D. The CDR3 length is 15 residues. Germline loops: CDR1 SNHLY, CDR2 FYNNEI. V shed 0 bases and J shed 4 bases, with 10 bases lying between them. The CDR3 sequence is CASSEARGGGNTIYF. CDR3 sequence (DNA): TGTGCCAGCAGTGAAGCGCGCGGAGGGGGAAACACCATATATTTT. The whole variable domain, remainder taken from reference TRBV2 and TRBJ1-3, is EPEVTQTPSHQVTQMGQEVILRCVPISNHLYFYWYRQILGQKVEFLVSFYNNEISEKSEIFDDQFSVERPDGSNFTLKIRSTKLEDSAMYFCASSEARGGGNTIYFGEGSWLTVV.

The chain carries TRBV28 and TRBJ2-2; 8 bases are shared with TRBD2. The length of the CDR3 is 17 residues. The ends lost 5 bases at V and 0 bases at J; junction bases unmatched: 8. The germline V gene encodes CDR1 MDHEN and CDR2 SYDVKM. In nucleotides, the CDR3 is TGTGCCAGCAGTCCACCGAAGGGACTAGCGAACACCGGGGAGCTGTTTTTT. Translating it yields CASSPPKGLANTGELFF.

V usage is TRBV5-1 and J usage is TRBJ1-1; 7 bases line up with TRBD1. Losses at the gene ends were 4 bases for V and 4 bases for J; bases not matched to a gene: 7. The CDR3 length is 14 residues. In germline, CDR1 is SGHRS, CDR2 YFSETQ. The CDR3 sequence: CASSLKQGSTEAFF. In DNA form, the CDR3 reads TGCGCCAGCAGCCTGAAACAGGGGAGCACTGAAGCTTTCTTT.

The rearrangement joins TRBV19 to TRBJ2-7, with 13 bases fitting TRBD2. The CDR3 is 14 amino acids. V gave up 6 bases and J gave up 5 bases; unmatched junction bases: 4. Germline assignment: CDR1 LNHDA and CDR2 SQIVND (reference sequence). CDR3 DNA sequence: TGTGCCAGTAGCCCGGGACTAGCGGGAAACGAGCAGTACTTC. Residues: CASSPGLAGNEQYF.

This rearrangement joins TRBV6-6 to TRBJ2-2, with 9 bases lining up with TRBD1. V trimming: 2 bases; J trimming: 4 bases; junction bases outside the gene matches: 5. CDR1 MNHNY and CDR2 SVGAGI come from the germline V gene (reference sequence). This CDR3 has 16 residues. The CDR3 sequence: CASSYATGGSTGELFF. In DNA form, the CDR3 reads TGTGCCAGCAGTTACGCGACAGGGGGATCCACCGGGGAGCTGTTTTTT.

The chain carries TRBV19 and TRBJ1-1; D is unclear. Trimming cost V 9 bases and J 1 base, with 12 bases left between them. Germline V CDR1 and CDR2: LNHDA, SQIVND (reference sequence). The CDR3 contains 13 residues. CDR3 residues: CARRGQANTEAFF. DNA of the CDR3: TGTGCCAGGAGAGGGCAGGCGAACACTGAAGCTTTCTTT.

DNA for the CDR3: TGTGCCAGCAGCCCAACCCCCTCCTACGAGCAGTACTTC. This translates into CASSPTPSYEQYF. V usage is TRBV3-1 (or the pseudogene TRBV3-2) and J usage is TRBJ2-7; no definite D call. Trimming pared 4 bases from V and 0 bases from J, leaving 7 bases between. This CDR3 spans 13 amino acids. The V gene's germline CDR1 is LGHDT and CDR2 YNNKEL (reference sequence).

The chain combines TRBV9 with TRBJ2-7; TRBD1 or TRBD2 may be the D gene (5 bases each). The CDR3 is 15 amino acids. CDR1 is SGDLS and CDR2 is YYNGEE in the germline V gene. With 3 bases removed from V and 0 bases from J, the gap between germline ends came to 13 bases. The CDR3 sequence is CASSARDGSSYEQYF. Here the CDR3 DNA reads TGTGCCAGCAGCGCCCGGGACGGCAGCTCCTACGAGCAGTACTTC.

This sequence joins TRBV7-9 and TRBJ1-2, with 10 bases that match TRBD1. From germline, CDR1 is SEHNR and CDR2 FQNEAQ (reference sequence). The CDR3 has 15 residues. Trimming cost V 2 bases and J 8 bases; bases outside gene matches: 8. CDR3 sequence: CASSLTDRGRRGYTF. Written as DNA, the CDR3 is TGTGCCAGCAGCTTAACCGACAGGGGGCGGAGAGGCTACACCTTC.

The rearrangement uses TRBV5-6 and TRBJ2-5; TRBD1 agrees at 10 bases. Germline V gene data show CDR1 as SGHDT and CDR2 as YYEEEE. V lost 0 bases, J lost 5 bases, and 4 bases stayed unmatched. CDR3 length: 15 amino acids. This CDR3 reads CASSLGTGGRETQYF. CDR3 in DNA: TGTGCCAGCAGCTTGGGGACAGGGGGTAGGGAGACCCAGTACTTC.

Remarks on this clone: A junction boundary mismatches the germline segment, possibly from a read error. The J gene is TRBJ2-5, the V gene TRBV18; D assignment may be TRBD1 or TRBD2 (5 bases each). Germline values: CDR1 KGHSH, CDR2 LQKENI. This CDR3 has 13 residues. CDR3 loop: CTSGAGTPGTQYF. CDR3 in DNA: TGCACCAGTGGGGCCGGGACCCCAGGGACCCAGTACTTC.

The V call is TRBV6-6, the J call TRBJ2-7, with D unresolved. Trimming pared 6 bases from V and 3 bases from J, leaving 3 bases between. The CDR3 is 10 amino acids. The germline V gene encodes CDR1 MNHNY and CDR2 SVGAGI (reference sequence). CDR3 in DNA: TGTGCCAGCAGAGGCTACGAGCAGTACTTC. This gives the protein CASRGYEQYF.

The chain employs TRBV28 and TRBJ2-1, with 9 bases aligning to TRBD1. Germline CDR1 and CDR2: MDHEN and SYDVKM. The CDR3 sequence is 16 residues long. V gave up 6 bases and J gave up 1 base; unmatched junction bases: 7. CDR3 coding DNA: TGTGCCAGCAGGGGGACAGGGTGGGGATCCTACAATGAGCAGTTCTTC. This codes for CASRGTGWGSYNEQFF.

The chain uses TRBV12-3 or TRBV12-4 and TRBJ2-1; D unresolved. The CDR3 has 11 residues. The V and J ends lost 2 bases and 10 bases respectively, with 6 bases between them. The CDR3 region is CASSLKVEQFF. DNA of the CDR3: TGTGCCAGCAGTTTAAAGGTAGAGCAGTTCTTC.

This clone showed up just once. J is TRBJ2-1 and V is TRBV11-2; 7 bases are a match to TRBD2. The CDR3 runs 12 residues. Unmatched junction bases numbered 7, after V lost 1 base and J lost 16 bases. CDR1 SGHAT and CDR2 FQNNGV come from the germline V gene. The CDR3 reads CASSLGGSGTFF. The CDR3 region has the DNA TGTGCCAGCAGCTTAGGGGGGAGCGGGACTTTCTTC.

CDR3 nucleotides: TGTGCCAGCAGCCTCCAAGTTCGGGAAAAACTGTTTTTT. It yields the protein CASSLQVREKLFF. This chain connects TRBV7-8 to TRBJ1-4; D uncertain. V lost 5 bases, J lost 8 bases, and 12 bases lay in between. CDR3 length equals 13 residues. Per germline, CDR1 SGHVS and CDR2 FQNEAQ.

This clone was recorded once. CDR3 nucleotides: TGTGCCAGCAGCCCACGGACAGGGAGTGAAGCTTTCTTT. It specifies CASSPRTGSEAFF. The rearrangement links TRBV7-3 to TRBJ1-1; TRBD1 matches at 8 bases. J lost 7 bases, V lost 5 bases, and 6 bases had no gene match. CDR1 and CDR2 (germline): SGHTA, FQGTGA. The CDR3 length is 13 residues.

This chain links TRBV5-4 with TRBJ2-3; the match to TRBD2 covers 9 bases. Germline V gene sequence: CDR1 SGHNT, CDR2 YYREEE (reference sequence). This CDR3 comprises 14 residues. After removal of 3 bases from V and 1 base from J, the junction contained 0 bases not matched to a gene. The CDR3 DNA sequence: TGTGCCAGCAGCTGGACTAGCGGCACAGATACGCAGTATTTT. This sequence encodes CASSWTSGTDTQYF.